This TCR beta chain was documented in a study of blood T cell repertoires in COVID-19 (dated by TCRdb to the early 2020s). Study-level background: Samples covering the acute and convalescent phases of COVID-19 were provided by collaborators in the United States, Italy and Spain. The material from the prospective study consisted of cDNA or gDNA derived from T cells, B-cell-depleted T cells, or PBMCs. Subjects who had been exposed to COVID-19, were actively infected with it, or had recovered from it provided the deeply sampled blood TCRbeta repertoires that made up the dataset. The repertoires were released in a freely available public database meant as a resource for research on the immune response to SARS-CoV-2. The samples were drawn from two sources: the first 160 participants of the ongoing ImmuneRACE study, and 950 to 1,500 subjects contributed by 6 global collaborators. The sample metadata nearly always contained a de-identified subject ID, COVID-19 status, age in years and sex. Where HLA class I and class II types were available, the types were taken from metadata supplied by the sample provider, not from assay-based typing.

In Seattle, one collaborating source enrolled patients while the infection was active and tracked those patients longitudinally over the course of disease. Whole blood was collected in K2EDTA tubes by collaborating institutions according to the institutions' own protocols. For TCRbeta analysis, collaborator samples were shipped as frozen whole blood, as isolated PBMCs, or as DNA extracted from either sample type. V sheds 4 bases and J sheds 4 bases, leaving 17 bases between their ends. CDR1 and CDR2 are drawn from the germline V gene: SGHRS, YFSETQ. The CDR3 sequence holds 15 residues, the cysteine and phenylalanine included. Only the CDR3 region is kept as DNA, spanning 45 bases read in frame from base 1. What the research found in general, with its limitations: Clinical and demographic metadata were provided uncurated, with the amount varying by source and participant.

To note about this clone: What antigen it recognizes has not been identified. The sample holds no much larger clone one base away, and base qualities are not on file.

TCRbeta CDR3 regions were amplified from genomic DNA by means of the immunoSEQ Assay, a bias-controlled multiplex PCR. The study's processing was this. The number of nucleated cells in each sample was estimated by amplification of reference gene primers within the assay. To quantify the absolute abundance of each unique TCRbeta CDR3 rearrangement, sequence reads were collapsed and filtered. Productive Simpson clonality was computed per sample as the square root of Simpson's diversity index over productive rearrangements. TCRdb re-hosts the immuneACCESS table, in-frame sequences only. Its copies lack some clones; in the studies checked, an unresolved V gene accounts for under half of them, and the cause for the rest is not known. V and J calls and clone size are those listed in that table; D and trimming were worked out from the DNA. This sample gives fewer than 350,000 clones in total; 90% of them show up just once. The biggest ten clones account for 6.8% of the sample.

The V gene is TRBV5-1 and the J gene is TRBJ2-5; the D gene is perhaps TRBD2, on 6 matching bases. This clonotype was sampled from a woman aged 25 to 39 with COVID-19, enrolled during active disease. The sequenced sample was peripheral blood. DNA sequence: TGCGCCAGCAGCCCCGGAGGGGTCCTTCGAGAGACCCAGTACTTC. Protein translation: CASSPGGVLRETQYF.